Ten or more counts support the clone carrying this TCR beta chain. Its cognate antigen is unknown. Patients underwent thyroid surgery, and none had received any treatment before it. Original data processing: The authors used CDR3 differences across clinicopathological groups to build a distant-metastasis classifier for papillary thyroid cancer. TCRdb re-analyzed the PCR reads using MiXCR. The V and J calls were not made by the authors but by TCRdb's processing. The sample lists around 34,000 clones; about a fifth were seen once. The data originate from a study of metastatic and nonmetastatic thyroid tumors. On the study more broadly: Peripheral blood and tumor or nodule samples from malignant and benign thyroid patients were compared.

The study's findings and limits: When malignant thyroid tumors were compared with benign nodules, TCR beta diversity was reportedly significantly higher in the malignant tumors. This held in both blood and tumor samples.

Sequencing was done on a sample of tumor tissue. This clonotype originated in a male donor with papillary thyroid cancer or a benign thyroid nodule (not recorded which). Some clones in this sample may be carry-over from other donors' samples.

CDR3 coding DNA: TGTGCCAGCAGTTCCCATCTATATATCAATCAGCCCCAGCATTTT. This translates into CASSSHLYINQPQHF. The chain is built from TRBV6-2 or TRBV6-3 and TRBJ1-5; D gene ambiguous. CDR3 size: 15 residues. V lost 4 bases, J lost 3 bases, and 13 bases lay in between. The germline gives CDR1 MNHEY, CDR2 SVGEGT.